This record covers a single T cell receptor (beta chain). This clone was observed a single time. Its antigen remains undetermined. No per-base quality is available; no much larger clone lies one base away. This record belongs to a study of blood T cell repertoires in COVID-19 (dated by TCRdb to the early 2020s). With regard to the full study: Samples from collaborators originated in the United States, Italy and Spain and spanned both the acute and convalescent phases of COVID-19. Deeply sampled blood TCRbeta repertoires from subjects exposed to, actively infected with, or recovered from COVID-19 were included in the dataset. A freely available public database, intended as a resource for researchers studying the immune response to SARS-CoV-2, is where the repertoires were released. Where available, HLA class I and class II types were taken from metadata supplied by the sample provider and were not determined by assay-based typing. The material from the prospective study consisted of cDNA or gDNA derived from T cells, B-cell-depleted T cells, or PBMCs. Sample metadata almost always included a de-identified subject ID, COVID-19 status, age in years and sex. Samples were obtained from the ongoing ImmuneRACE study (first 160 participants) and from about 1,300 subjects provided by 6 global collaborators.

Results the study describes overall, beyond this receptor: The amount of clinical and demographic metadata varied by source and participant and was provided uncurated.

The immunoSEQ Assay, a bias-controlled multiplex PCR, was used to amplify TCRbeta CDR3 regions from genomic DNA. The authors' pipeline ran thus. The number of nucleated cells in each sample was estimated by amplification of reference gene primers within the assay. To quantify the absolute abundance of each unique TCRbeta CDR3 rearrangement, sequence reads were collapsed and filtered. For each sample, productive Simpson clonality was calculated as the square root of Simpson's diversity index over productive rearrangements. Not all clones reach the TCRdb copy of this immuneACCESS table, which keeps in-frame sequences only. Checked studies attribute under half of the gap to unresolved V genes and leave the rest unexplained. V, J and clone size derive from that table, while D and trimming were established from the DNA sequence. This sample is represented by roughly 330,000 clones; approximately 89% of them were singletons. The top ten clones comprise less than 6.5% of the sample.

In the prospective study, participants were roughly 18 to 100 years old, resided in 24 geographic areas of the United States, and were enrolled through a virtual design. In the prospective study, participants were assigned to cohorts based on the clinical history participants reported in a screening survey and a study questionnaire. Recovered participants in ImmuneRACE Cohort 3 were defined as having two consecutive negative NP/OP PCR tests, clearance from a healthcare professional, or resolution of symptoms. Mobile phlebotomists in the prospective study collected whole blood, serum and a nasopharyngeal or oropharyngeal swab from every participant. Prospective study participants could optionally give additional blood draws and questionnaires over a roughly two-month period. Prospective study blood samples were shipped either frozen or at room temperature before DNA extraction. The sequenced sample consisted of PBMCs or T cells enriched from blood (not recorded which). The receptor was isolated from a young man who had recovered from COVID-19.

The nucleotide sequence is TGCGCCAGCAGCTTGCCGCAGGGCGACACCGGGGAGCTGTTTTTT. Translation gives CASSLPQGDTGELFF. The sequence is built from TRBV5-1 and TRBJ2-2; the D segment could be TRBD1, given 5 matching bases. Deletion took 1 base off V and 3 bases off J, with a span of 10 bases between the germline ends. Spanning cysteine to phenylalanine, the CDR3 consists of 15 amino acids. CDR3 DNA only is kept here, 45 bases in frame from base 1. CDR1 SGHRS and CDR2 YFSETQ are derived from the germline V gene.